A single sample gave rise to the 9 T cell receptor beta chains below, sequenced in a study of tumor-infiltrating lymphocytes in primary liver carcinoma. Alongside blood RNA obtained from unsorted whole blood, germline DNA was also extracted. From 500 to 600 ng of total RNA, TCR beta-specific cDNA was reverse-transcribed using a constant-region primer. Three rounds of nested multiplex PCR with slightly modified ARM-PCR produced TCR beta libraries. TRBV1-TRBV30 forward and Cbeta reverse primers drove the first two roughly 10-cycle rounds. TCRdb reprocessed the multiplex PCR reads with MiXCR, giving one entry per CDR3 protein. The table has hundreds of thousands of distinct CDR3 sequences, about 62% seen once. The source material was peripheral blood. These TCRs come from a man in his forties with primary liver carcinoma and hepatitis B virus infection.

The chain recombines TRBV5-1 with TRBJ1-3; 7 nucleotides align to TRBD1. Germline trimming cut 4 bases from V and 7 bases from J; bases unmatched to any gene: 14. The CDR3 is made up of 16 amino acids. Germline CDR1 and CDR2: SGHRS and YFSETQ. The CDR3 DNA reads TGCGCCAGCAGCCCTGGGGACAGCCCAACGCAGAACACCATATATTTT. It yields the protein CASSPGDSPTQNTIYF.

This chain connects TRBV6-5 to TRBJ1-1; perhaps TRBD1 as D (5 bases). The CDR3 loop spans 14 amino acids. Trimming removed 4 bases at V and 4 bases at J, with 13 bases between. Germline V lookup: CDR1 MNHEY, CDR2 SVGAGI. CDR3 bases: TGTGCCAGCAGTTTCGCGCCGGGGGTCACTGAAGCTTTCTTT. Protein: CASSFAPGVTEAFF.

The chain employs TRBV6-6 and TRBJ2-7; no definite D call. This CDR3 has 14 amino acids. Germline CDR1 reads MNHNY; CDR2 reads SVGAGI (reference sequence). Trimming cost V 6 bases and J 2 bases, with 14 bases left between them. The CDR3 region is CASRETRMTYEQYF. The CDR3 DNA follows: TGTGCCAGCAGGGAGACAAGGATGACCTACGAGCAGTACTTC.

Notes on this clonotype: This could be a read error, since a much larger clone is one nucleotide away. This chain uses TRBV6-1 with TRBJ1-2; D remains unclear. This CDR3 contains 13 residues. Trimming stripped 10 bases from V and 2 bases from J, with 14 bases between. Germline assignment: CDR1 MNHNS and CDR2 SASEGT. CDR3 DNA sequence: TGTGCCACCGTATTGAATGAAAACTATGGCTACACCTTC. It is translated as CATVLNENYGYTF.

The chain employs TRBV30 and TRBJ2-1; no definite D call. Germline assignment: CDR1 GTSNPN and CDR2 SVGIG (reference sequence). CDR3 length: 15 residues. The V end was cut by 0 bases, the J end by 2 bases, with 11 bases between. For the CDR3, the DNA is TGTGCCTGGAGTGTATTAGCTGGCCCCTACAATGAGCAGTTCTTC. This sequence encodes CAWSVLAGPYNEQFF.

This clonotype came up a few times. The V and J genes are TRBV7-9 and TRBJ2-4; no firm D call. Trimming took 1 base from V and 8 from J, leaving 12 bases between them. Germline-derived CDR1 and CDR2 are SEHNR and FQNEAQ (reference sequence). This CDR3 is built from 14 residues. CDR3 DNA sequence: TGTGCCAGCAGCTTAGGTTCCGCCCCCGACATTCAGTACTTC. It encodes CASSLGSAPDIQYF. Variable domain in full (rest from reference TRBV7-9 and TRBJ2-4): DTGVSQNPRHKITKRGQNVTFRCDPISEHNRLYWYRQTLGQGPEFLTYFQNEAQLEKSRLLSDRFSAERPKGSFSTLEIQRTEQGDSAMYLCASSLGSAPDIQYFGAGTRLSVL.

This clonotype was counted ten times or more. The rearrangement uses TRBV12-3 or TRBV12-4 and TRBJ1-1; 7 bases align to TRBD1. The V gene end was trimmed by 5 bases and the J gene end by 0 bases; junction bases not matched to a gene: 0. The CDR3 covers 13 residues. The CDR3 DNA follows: TGTGCCAGCAGTGGGACAGTGAACACTGAAGCTTTCTTT. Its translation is CASSGTVNTEAFF.

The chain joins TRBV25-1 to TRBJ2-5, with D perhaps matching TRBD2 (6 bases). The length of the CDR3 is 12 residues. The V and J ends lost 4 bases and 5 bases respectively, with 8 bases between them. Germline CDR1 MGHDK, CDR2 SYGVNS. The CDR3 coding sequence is TGTGCCAGCAGTGGTGGAGGGGAGACCCAGTACTTC. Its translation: CASSGGGETQYF.

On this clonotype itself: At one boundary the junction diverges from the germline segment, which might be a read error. As DNA, the CDR3 is TGTGCTAGCAGGGGAGGGACTAGCGGGAGCTGGGTCTCAGATACGCAGTATTTT. Protein sequence: CASRGGTSGSWVSDTQYF. The gene calls are TRBV11-2 and TRBJ2-3, with 14 bases lining up with TRBD2. Germline-derived CDR1 and CDR2 are SGHAT and FQNNGV. This CDR3 contains 18 residues.